The rows below give T cell receptor beta chains drawn from one sample of a study of shared clonotypes between healthy human individuals. Data came from immunoSEQ multiplex PCR; TCRdb stores just in-frame clones and leaves some out. The data show millions of clones, roughly 94% seen once. Material: naive CD4+ T cells sorted from blood. These TCRs come from a man between 18 and 29 years old in good health. The CDR3 runs from the conserved cysteine through the conserved F or W. The D gene is left open where the match is weak.

TRBJ2-3 | TRBV28 | . | CASSLTYGEGYTQYF
TRBJ1-4 | TRBV4-1 | TRBD1 | CASSQLWTGLNEKLFF
TRBJ2-7 | TRBV9 | TRBD1 | CASSVGGGNSYEQYF
TRBJ1-4 | TRBV4-2 | . | CASSQEERNNEKLFF
TRBJ2-7 | TRBV5-1 | TRBD1 | CASSGGQATYEQYF
TRBJ1-2 | TRBV6-6 | TRBD1 | CASNIQGASDYGYTF
TRBJ2-5 | TRBV25-1 | . | CASSESGSLRGQETQYF
TRBJ1-1 | TRBV5-1 | TRBD1 | CASSGGTGNTEAFF
TRBJ2-2 | TRBV5-4 | . | CASSLARGATNTGELFF
TRBJ2-5 | TRBV30 | TRBD2 | CAWMGGRAETQYF
TRBJ1-5 | TRBV5-4 | . | CASSLGGTSNQPQHF
TRBJ1-6 | TRBV10-2 | . | CASSEGQGIAPLHF
TRBJ1-3 | TRBV7-9 | . | CASSSRRGSSGNTIYF
TRBJ1-2 | TRBV19 | . | CASSLGLNYGYTF
TRBJ1-1 | TRBV6-6 | . | CASSILGNTEAFF
TRBJ2-6 | TRBV6-6 | TRBD1 | CASDRELVSGANVLTF
TRBJ2-1 | TRBV11-3 | TRBD2 | CASSRIAGEQFF
TRBJ1-1 | TRBV6-5 | . | CASSYSGSGTPAFF
TRBJ2-5 | TRBV6-6 | . | CASSYSMAGRETQYF
TRBJ2-7 | TRBV29-1 | . | CSVAAGKSSYEQYF
TRBJ2-7 | TRBV5-6 | . | CASSLGRPGAQYF
TRBJ1-1 | TRBV7-9 | . | CASSLAGGNTEAFF
TRBJ2-2 | TRBV11-3 | TRBD2 | CASSDTSGVTGELFF
TRBJ1-4 | TRBV6-1 | . | CASRNREPSNEKLFF
TRBJ2-7 | TRBV7-9 | . | CASSLSSYEQYF
TRBJ2-7 | TRBV7-8 | . | CASSLDLGHYEQYF
TRBJ2-7 | TRBV28 | . | CASSGAPEAEQYF
TRBJ2-7 | TRBV6-6 | TRBD1 | CASRDRDRRAYEQYF
TRBJ2-2 | TRBV6-1 | . | CASSEERGGSNTGELFF
TRBJ2-7 | TRBV28 | . | CASSKTVIYEQYF
TRBJ1-5 | TRBV21-1 | . | CASSKEFPEYSNQPQHF
TRBJ1-1 | TRBV28 | . | CASSPPGRSEAFF
TRBJ1-2 | TRBV2 | . | CASTEWGPKGGYTF
TRBJ2-2 | TRBV5-4 | . | CASSPGFGISTGELFF
TRBJ2-5 | TRBV5-6 | . | CASSTSGEVETQYF
TRBJ1-6 | TRBV4-1 | . | CASSQDRGRSPLHF
TRBJ1-1 | TRBV5-1 | . | CASRKGQGTTEAFF
TRBJ2-2 | TRBV18 | . | CASSPPIPGELFF
TRBJ1-3 | TRBV5-8 | . | CASSLRGGSRRLLSDTIYF
TRBJ1-4 | TRBV10-3 | . | CAIRDGGNEKLFF
TRBJ2-7 | TRBV20-1 | . | CSAKERAQYF
TRBJ2-3 | TRBV18 | . | CASSIQGSGTDTQYF
TRBJ2-1 | TRBV6-1 | . | CAARSEIWEQFF
TRBJ1-1 | TRBV7-9 | . | CASLSAGSPNTEAFF
TRBJ2-7 | TRBV19 | TRBD2 | CATRPSGSYEQYF
TRBJ2-1 | TRBV18 | . | CASSPNQGYEQFF
TRBJ1-1 | TRBV27 | . | CASRSIVRGTEAFF
TRBJ2-2 | TRBV19 | TRBD1 | CASSRGQGRRTGELFF
TRBJ1-1 | TRBV10-3 | . | CAISQKQGWGKITEAFF
TRBJ2-1 | TRBV15 | TRBD1 | CATSGTEFLNEQFF
TRBJ1-1 | TRBV2 | . | CASTKRPGWDTEAFF
TRBJ2-1 | TRBV6-1 | . | CASVGSVFYNEQFF
TRBJ1-2 | TRBV5-8 | TRBD1 | CASSAGQGASNYGYTF